The 2 T cell receptor beta chains below were found in one sample sequenced in a study of early stage breast cancer tumors. Data came from immunoSEQ multiplex PCR; TCRdb stores just in-frame clones and leaves some out. The top ten hold around 10% of the sample, which has 20,000 to 25,000 clones, 55% to 80% seen once. The sample comprised breast tumor tissue. All receptors come from a person aged 60 to 70 with breast cancer.

This clone was detected once. The rearrangement links TRBV28 to TRBJ2-7; 10 nucleotides align to TRBD1. With 6 bases clipped from V and 5 bases from J, the junction kept 13 bases outside the gene matches. CDR1 is MDHEN, CDR2 SYDVKM, per germline. This CDR3 region has 16 residues. The CDR3 protein is CASSPRGGQGRDEQYF. CDR3 DNA sequence: TGTGCCAGCAGCCCAAGGGGGGGACAGGGGAGAGACGAGCAGTACTTC. Full variable domain (rest looked up from reference TRBV28 and TRBJ2-7): DVKVTQSSRYLVKRTGEKVFLECVQDMDHENMFWYRQDPGLGLRLIYFSYDVKMKEKGDIPEGYSVSREKKERFSLILESASTNQTSMYLCASSPRGGQGRDEQYFGPGTRLTVT.

J is TRBJ2-3 and V is TRBV11-3, with 8 nucleotides matching TRBD1. The V segment lost 5 bases and the J segment 6 bases; nucleotides outside the gene matches: 10. This CDR3 spans 15 amino acids. CDR1 and CDR2 from the germline V gene are SGHNT and YENEEA. CDR3 coding DNA: TGTGCCAGCAGCCCGACCCAGGGGGCAGGGGATACGCAGTATTTT. Encoded protein: CASSPTQGAGDTQYF.